This T cell receptor (beta chain) originates from a study of T cell responses to AZD1222 COVID-19 vaccine. Notes on this clone: Its antigen is still unknown.

Study results and caveats: Within unmutated variant regions lay the reported targets of nearly half of spike-specific TCRs. Mostly white British, mostly female donors; authors suggested clonal diversity may be underestimated. Repertoire samples came only from after the peak T cell response.

The assay was immunoSEQ multiplex PCR, and TCRdb's table has in-frame clones only and misses some. Here the sample spans about 90,000 clones, roughly 90% being singletons. This TCR came from an adult who received the AZD1222 COVID-19 vaccine. Here the sequenced sample was peripheral blood, taken 28 days after the second AZD1222 dose.

The chain's CDR3 is CASRRRRDTGELFF. The CDR3 DNA reads as TGTGCCAGTCGGCGGCGTCGTGACACCGGGGAGCTGTTTTTT. The genes are TRBV19 and TRBJ2-2, with unresolved D. Deletions cut 8 bases from V and 3 bases from J, with 13 bases between. The CDR3 has 14 amino acids. The V gene's germline CDR1 is LNHDA and CDR2 SQIVND (reference sequence).